This record looks at one T cell receptor beta chain sequence and its context. Antigen specificity is unknown. Looked up from germline, CDR1 is MDHEN and CDR2 is SYDVKM. This CDR3 is built from 18 residues. V trimming: 3 bases; J trimming: 1 base; junction bases outside the gene matches: 13. The run depth of the assay was deep. Method: immunoSEQ multiplex PCR; TCRdb's copy keeps in-frame clones and lacks some. The sample holds approximately 1.4 million clones, 95% to 99% seen once. The data derive from a study of shared clonotypes between healthy human individuals. Study-level findings and limits: Several donors shared about 4.8% of their naive CD4 clonotypes.

The TCR comes from a man aged 25 to 40 in good health. V gene TRBV28 combines with J gene TRBJ1-1; 8 bases match TRBD1. The sample was naive CD4+ T cells sorted from blood. The subset denotes: CD45RA+ positively selected. The CDR3 protein is CASSFRDRGPPTNTEAFF. The CDR3 nucleotides read TGTGCCAGCAGTTTCCGCGACAGGGGCCCACCAACGAACACTGAAGCTTTCTTT. Full variable domain (remainder filled in from reference TRBV28 and TRBJ1-1): DVKVTQSSRYLVKRTGEKVFLECVQDMDHENMFWYRQDPGLGLRLIYFSYDVKMKEKGDIPEGYSVSREKKERFSLILESASTNQTSMYLCASSFRDRGPPTNTEAFFGQGTRLTVV.